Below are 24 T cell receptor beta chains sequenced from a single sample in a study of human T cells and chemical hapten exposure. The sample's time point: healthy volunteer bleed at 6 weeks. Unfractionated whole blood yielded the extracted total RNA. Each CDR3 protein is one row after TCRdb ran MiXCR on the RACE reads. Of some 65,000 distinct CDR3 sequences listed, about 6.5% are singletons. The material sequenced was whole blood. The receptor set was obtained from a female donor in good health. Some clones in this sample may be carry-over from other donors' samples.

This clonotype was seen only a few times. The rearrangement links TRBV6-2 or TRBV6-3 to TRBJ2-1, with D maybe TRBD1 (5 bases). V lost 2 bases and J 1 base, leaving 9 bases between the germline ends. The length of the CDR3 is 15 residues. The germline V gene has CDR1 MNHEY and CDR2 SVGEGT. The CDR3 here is CASSYGARSYNEQFF. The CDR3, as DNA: TGTGCCAGCAGTTACGGGGCACGGTCCTACAATGAGCAGTTCTTC.

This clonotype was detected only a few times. In DNA form, the CDR3 reads TGTGCCGCAGAGCCCGGGGCAGGGCCTGCCAACGAGCAGTACTTC. Translating gives CAAEPGAGPANEQYF. V gene TRBV28 combines with J gene TRBJ2-7; perhaps D is TRBD1 or TRBD2 (5 bases each). Germline V gene lookup returns CDR1 MDHEN and CDR2 SYDVKM. Between the trimmed V and J ends, which lost 11 bases and 5 bases, there was a span of 25 bases. The CDR3 runs to 15 residues.

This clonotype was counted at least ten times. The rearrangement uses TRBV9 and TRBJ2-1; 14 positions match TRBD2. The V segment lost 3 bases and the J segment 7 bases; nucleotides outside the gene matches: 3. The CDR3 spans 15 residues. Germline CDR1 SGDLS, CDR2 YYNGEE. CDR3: CASSEGLAGVNEQFF. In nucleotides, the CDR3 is TGTGCCAGCAGCGAGGGACTAGCGGGAGTTAATGAGCAGTTCTTC.

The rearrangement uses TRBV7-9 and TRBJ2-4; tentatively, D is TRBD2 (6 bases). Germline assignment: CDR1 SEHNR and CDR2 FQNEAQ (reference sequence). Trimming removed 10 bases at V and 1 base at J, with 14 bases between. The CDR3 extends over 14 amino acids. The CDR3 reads CATGGDRAKNIQYF. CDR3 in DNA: TGTGCCACCGGGGGTGATCGGGCCAAAAACATTCAGTACTTC. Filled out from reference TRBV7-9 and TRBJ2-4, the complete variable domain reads DTGVSQNPRHKITKRGQNVTFRCDPISEHNRLYWYRQTLGQGPEFLTYFQNEAQLEKSRLLSDRFSAERPKGSFSTLEIQRTEQGDSAMYLCATGGDRAKNIQYFGAGTRLSVL.

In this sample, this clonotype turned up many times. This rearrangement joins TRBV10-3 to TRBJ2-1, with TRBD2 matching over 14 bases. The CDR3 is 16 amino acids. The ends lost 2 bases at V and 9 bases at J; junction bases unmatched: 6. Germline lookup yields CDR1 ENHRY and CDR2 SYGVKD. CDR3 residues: CAISEGLAGGNAEQFF. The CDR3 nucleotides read TGTGCCATCAGTGAGGGACTAGCGGGGGGCAATGCTGAGCAGTTCTTC.

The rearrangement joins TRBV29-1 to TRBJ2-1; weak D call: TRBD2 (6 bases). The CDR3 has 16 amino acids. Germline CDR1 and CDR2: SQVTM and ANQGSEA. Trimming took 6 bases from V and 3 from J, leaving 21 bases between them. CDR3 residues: CSVLPKAGRFYNEQFF. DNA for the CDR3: TGCAGCGTCCTCCCGAAGGCGGGGCGGTTCTACAATGAGCAGTTCTTC.

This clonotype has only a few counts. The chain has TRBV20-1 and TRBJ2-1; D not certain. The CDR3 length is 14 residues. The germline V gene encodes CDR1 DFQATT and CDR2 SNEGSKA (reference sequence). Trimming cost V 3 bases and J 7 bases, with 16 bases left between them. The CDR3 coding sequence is TGCAGTGCTAGTCTTCGGCTCCGCTTAAATGAGCAGTTCTTC. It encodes CSASLRLRLNEQFF.

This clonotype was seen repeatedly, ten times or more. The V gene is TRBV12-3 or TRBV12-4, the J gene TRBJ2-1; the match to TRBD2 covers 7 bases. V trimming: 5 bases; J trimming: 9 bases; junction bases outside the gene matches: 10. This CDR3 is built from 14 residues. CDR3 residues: CASSVRGEDGEQFF. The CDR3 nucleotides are TGTGCCAGCAGTGTCCGGGGGGAGGATGGTGAGCAGTTCTTC.

The CDR3 coding sequence is TGCGCCAGCAGCATCAGCTCCTATAATTCACCCCTCCACTTT. This translates into CASSISSYNSPLHF. The chain carries TRBV5-1 and TRBJ1-6; D unclear. Trimming stripped 4 bases from V and 0 bases from J, with 5 bases between. Germline CDR1 is SGHRS and CDR2 is YFSETQ. The CDR3 length is 14 residues.

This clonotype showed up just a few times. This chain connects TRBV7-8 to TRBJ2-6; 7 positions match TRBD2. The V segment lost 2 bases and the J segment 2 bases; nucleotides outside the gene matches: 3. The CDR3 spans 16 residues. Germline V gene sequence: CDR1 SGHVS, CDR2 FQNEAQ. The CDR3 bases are TGTGCCAGCAGCTTACCGGGAGGAGCTGGGGCCAACGTCCTGACTTTC. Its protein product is CASSLPGGAGANVLTF.

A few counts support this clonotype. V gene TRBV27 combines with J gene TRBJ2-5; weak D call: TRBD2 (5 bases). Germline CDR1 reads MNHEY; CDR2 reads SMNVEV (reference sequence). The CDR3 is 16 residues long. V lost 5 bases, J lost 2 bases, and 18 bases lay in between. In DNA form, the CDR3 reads TGTGCCAGCAGTCCCTATCGAGCGGACCGACAAGAGACCCAGTACTTC. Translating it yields CASSPYRADRQETQYF.

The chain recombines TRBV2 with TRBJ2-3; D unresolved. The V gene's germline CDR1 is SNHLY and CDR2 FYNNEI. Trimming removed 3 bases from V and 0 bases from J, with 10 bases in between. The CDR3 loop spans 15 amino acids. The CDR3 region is CASSEVPTSTDTQYF. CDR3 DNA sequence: TGTGCCAGCAGTGAGGTTCCGACTAGCACAGATACGCAGTATTTT.

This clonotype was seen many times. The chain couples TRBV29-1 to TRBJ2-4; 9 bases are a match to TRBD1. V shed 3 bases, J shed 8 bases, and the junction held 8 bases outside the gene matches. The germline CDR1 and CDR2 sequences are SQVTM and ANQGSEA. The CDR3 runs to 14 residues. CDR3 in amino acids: CSVERDDRGDIQYF. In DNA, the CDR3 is TGCAGCGTTGAGCGAGATGACAGGGGGGACATTCAGTACTTC. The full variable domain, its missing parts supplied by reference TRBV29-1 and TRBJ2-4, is SAVISQKPSRDICQRGTSLTIQCQVDSQVTMMFWYRQQPGQSLTLIATANQGSEATYESGFVIDKFPISRPNLTFSTLTVSNMSPEDSSIYLCSVERDDRGDIQYFGAGTRLSVL.

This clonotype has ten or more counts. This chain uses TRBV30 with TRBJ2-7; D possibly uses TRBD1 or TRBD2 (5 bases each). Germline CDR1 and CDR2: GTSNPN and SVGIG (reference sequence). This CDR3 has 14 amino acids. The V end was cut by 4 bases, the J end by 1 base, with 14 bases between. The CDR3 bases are TGTGCCTGGAACGCCGGGACGGCGTCCTACGAGCAGTACTTC. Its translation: CAWNAGTASYEQYF.

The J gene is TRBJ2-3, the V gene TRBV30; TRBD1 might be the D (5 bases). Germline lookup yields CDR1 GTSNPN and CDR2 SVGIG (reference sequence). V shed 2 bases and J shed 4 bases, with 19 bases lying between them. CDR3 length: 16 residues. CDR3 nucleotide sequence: TGTGCCTGGAGTCCTTTACGAATCCAGGGTCCAGATACGCAGTATTTT. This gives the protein CAWSPLRIQGPDTQYF.

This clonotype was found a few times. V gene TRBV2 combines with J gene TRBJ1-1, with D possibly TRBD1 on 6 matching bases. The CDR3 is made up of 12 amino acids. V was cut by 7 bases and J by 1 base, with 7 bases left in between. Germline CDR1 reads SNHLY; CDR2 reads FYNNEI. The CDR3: CASIQGNTEAFF. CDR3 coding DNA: TGTGCCAGCATACAGGGGAACACTGAAGCTTTCTTT.

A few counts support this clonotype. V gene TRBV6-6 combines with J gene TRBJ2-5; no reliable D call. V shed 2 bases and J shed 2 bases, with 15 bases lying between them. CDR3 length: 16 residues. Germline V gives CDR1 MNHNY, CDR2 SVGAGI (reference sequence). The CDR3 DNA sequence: TGTGCCAGCAGTTACATAGGACCCTCTGGGCAAGAGACCCAGTACTTC. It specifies CASSYIGPSGQETQYF.

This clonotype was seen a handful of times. The CDR3: CSVGRGLQETQYF. The CDR3 nucleotides read TGCAGCGTTGGTAGGGGGCTACAAGAGACCCAGTACTTC. The chain carries TRBV29-1 and TRBJ2-5, with 7 bases fitting TRBD1. The V gene's germline CDR1 is SQVTM and CDR2 ANQGSEA. The CDR3 covers 13 residues. V shed 4 bases and J 2 bases; nucleotides not matched to a gene: 4.

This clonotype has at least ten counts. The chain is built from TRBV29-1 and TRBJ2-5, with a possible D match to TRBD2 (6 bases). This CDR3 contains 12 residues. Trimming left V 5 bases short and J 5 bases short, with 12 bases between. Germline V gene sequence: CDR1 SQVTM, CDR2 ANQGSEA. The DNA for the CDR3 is TGCAGCGTTATTCGGGGGTACGAGACCCAGTACTTC. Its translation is CSVIRGYETQYF.

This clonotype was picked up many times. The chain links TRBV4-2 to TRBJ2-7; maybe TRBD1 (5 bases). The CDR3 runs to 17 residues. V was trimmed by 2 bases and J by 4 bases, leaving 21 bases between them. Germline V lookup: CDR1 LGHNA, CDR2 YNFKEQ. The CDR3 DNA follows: TGTGCCAGCAGCCAACCAGGTGGGGCAGGCGGTTCGTACGAGCAGTACTTC. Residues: CASSQPGGAGGSYEQYF.

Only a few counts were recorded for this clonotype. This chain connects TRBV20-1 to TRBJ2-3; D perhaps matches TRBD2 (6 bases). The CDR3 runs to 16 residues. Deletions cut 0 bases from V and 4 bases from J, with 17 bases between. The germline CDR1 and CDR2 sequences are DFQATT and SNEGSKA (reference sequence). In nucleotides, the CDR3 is TGCAGTGCTAGAGATCGACTAGTGCCTTGGTCAGATACGCAGTATTTT. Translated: CSARDRLVPWSDTQYF.

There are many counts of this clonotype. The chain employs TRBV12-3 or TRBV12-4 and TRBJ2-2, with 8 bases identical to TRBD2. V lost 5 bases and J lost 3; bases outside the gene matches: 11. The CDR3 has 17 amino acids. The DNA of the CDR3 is TGTGCCAGCAGTCCCTCGCGGAGCGGGAGCCACACCGGGGAGCTGTTTTTT. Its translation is CASSPSRSGSHTGELFF.

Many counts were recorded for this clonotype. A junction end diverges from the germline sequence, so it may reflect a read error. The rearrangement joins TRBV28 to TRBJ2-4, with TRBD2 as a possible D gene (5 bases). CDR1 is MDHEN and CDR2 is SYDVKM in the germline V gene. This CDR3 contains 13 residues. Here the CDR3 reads CASRRTARNIQYF. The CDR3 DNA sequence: TGTGCCAGCAGACGGACTGCCAGAAACATTCAGTACTTC.

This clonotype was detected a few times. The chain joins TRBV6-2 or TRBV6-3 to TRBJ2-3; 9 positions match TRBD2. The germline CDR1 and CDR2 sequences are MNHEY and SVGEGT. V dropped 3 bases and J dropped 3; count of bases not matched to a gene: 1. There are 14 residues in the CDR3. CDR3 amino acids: CASSYGLATDTQYF. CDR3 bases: TGTGCCAGCAGTTATGGACTAGCGACAGATACGCAGTATTTT.